One and the same sample provided the 32 T cell receptor beta chains below, sequenced in a study. Each CDR3 protein is one row after TCRdb ran MiXCR on the 5' RACE reads. This sample has about 43,000 distinct CDR3 sequences, with about a fifth found just once. Treg sorting used a CD4+CD25+CD127-/low gate. Sequences were obtained from Tregs sorted from a lymph node. The receptors derive from a female donor with breast cancer.

This clonotype appeared a few times. The chain joins TRBV12-3 or TRBV12-4 to TRBJ2-7, with D hard to call. CDR3 size: 14 residues. Trimming shortened V by 1 base and J by 6 bases, and 13 bases separated the two germline ends. CDR3 sequence reads: CASSLGPLRTEQYF. The DNA of the CDR3 is TGTGCCAGCAGTTTAGGCCCCTTAAGGACCGAGCAGTACTTC.

The V call is TRBV6-6, the J call TRBJ1-5, with D maybe TRBD1 (6 bases). The germline V gene has CDR1 MNHNY and CDR2 SVGAGI (reference sequence). V shed 6 bases and J shed 0 bases, with 18 bases lying between them. The CDR3 runs 17 residues. CDR3 region: CASRHSGTYNSNQPQHF. The CDR3 region has the DNA TGTGCCAGCAGACACTCCGGGACATACAATAGCAATCAGCCCCAGCATTTT.

The chain employs TRBV20-1 and TRBJ2-1; a weak D match, TRBD2 (6 bases). The V end lost 3 bases, the J end lost 8 bases, and 11 bases lay between the germline ends. This CDR3 region has 12 residues. Germline loops: CDR1 DFQATT, CDR2 SNEGSKA (reference sequence). The CDR3 region has the DNA TGCAGTGCTAGTGGGGGGTTGGATGAGCAGTTCTTC. As protein: CSASGGLDEQFF.

This clonotype appeared a few times. A clone one base away is much larger, so this may be a read error. The chain has TRBV9 and TRBJ2-1; no clear D gene. CDR3 size: 13 residues. Germline V CDR1 and CDR2: SGDLS, YYNGEE. CDR3 in amino acids: CASSVGLYNGQFF. In DNA form, the CDR3 reads TGTGCCAGCAGCGTAGGGCTCTACAATGGGCAGTTCTTC.

Concerning this clonotype itself: A junction end diverges from the germline sequence, so it may reflect a read error. The chain employs TRBV4-1 and TRBJ2-5, with D tentatively TRBD1 (6 bases). In germline, CDR1 is MGHRA, CDR2 YSYEKL. The CDR3 runs to 17 residues. The CDR3 DNA reads as TGCGCCAGCAGCCAAGATTTTCCGGACAGCCTACAAGAGCCCCAGTACTTC. It codes for CASSQDFPDSLQEPQYF.

This clonotype has a handful of counts. V usage is TRBV6-5 and J usage is TRBJ2-1; D gene uncertain. The CDR3 consists of 11 residues. With 6 bases removed from V and 7 bases from J, the gap between germline ends came to 7 bases. Germline V gene lookup returns CDR1 MNHEY and CDR2 SVGAGI. Written as DNA, the CDR3 is TGTGCCAGCAGCCTAGAGAATGAGCAGTTCTTC. Its translation: CASSLENEQFF.

Turning to this clonotype: A read error may explain this, as a much larger clone is one base away. The chain carries TRBV15 and TRBJ1-4; possibly TRBD1 for D (5 bases). The CDR3 runs 16 residues. Germline-derived CDR1 and CDR2 are LNHNV and YYDKDF (reference sequence). CDR3 in amino acids: CATGRAQGATNEKLFF. The DNA of the CDR3 is TGTGCCACCGGCAGAGCTCAGGGAGCAACTAATGAAAAACTGTTTTTT.

This clonotype was found a few times. The chain employs TRBV2 and TRBJ1-2; D is unclear. Looked up from germline, CDR1 is SNHLY and CDR2 is FYNNEI. With 2 bases removed from V and 9 bases from J, the gap between germline ends came to 10 bases. The CDR3 loop spans 12 amino acids. The DNA of the CDR3 is TGTGCCAGCAGTGAAACTGGCCGTCGCTACACCTTC. It translates to CASSETGRRYTF.

The V and J genes are TRBV12-3 or TRBV12-4 and TRBJ2-5; the D gene is possibly TRBD1 (5 bases). The CDR3 is made up of 14 amino acids. The V and J ends lost 4 bases and 1 base respectively, with 10 bases between them. The CDR3 DNA reads as TGTGCCAGCAGTTCACAGGAAACCCAAGAGACCCAGTACTTC. This sequence encodes CASSSQETQETQYF.

This clonotype turned up a few times. CDR3 DNA: TGTGCCAGCAGCAAGCGGGAGTGGTATACAGATACGCAGTATTTT. It specifies CASSKREWYTDTQYF. This chain joins TRBV5-6 and TRBJ2-3, with 8 bases identical to TRBD2. The germline gives CDR1 SGHDT, CDR2 YYEEEE. With 4 bases clipped from V and 3 bases from J, the junction kept 7 bases outside the gene matches. This CDR3 spans 15 amino acids.

This clonotype was detected many times. The chain links TRBV28 to TRBJ1-5; no clear D gene. Trimming cost V 1 base and J 0 bases, with 7 bases left between them. The CDR3 length is 15 residues. Germline CDR1 and CDR2: MDHEN and SYDVKM. The CDR3 reads CASSLYTASNQPQHF. CDR3 DNA sequence: TGTGCCAGCAGTTTATACACAGCTAGCAATCAGCCCCAGCATTTT.

The chain couples TRBV27 to TRBJ1-1; D is uncertain. Per germline, CDR1 MNHEY and CDR2 SMNVEV (reference sequence). Trimming took off 3 bases at V and 0 bases at J, with 14 bases between the two ends. CDR3 length: 16 residues. The CDR3 sequence is CASSFVRFGLNTEAFF. CDR3 nucleotide sequence: TGTGCCAGCAGTTTTGTCCGTTTTGGGTTGAACACTGAAGCTTTCTTT.

This clonotype was seen more than once but under ten times. The chain links TRBV20-1 to TRBJ1-6; 10 bases line up with TRBD1. The CDR3 sequence is 16 residues long. Trimming cost V 0 bases and J 8 bases; bases outside gene matches: 7. Germline V gene lookup returns CDR1 DFQATT and CDR2 SNEGSKA (reference sequence). The CDR3 bases are TGCAGTGCTAGAGACTCCTCCGGGACAGGGGATTCACCCCTCCACTTT. Its protein product is CSARDSSGTGDSPLHF.

This clonotype has at least ten counts. CDR3 sequence (DNA): TGTGCCAGCAGTCCGATCGCACAGGGTAACACTGAAGCTTTCTTT. Its protein product is CASSPIAQGNTEAFF. The chain links TRBV27 to TRBJ1-1; TRBD1 might be the D (6 bases). The CDR3 sequence is 15 residues long. The germline gives CDR1 MNHEY, CDR2 SMNVEV (reference sequence). V shed 5 bases and J shed 2 bases, with 15 bases lying between them.

This clonotype showed up many times. J is TRBJ2-7 and V is TRBV24-1; D uncertain. The CDR3 totals 12 residues. Germline CDR1 and CDR2: KGHDR and SFDVKD. The germline V and J ends were trimmed by 2 bases and 7 bases, with 8 bases remaining between them. The CDR3 reads CATSDSGREQYF. The CDR3 region has the DNA TGTGCCACCAGTGATTCTGGAAGGGAGCAGTACTTC.

This clonotype occurred a few times. The chain uses TRBV29-1 and TRBJ2-1, with D uncertain. Trimming removed 5 bases from V and 13 bases from J, with 15 bases in between. The CDR3 is 11 amino acids. Per the germline V gene, CDR1 is SQVTM and CDR2 is ANQGSEA. Here the CDR3 DNA reads TGCAGCGTTTTCTGGTGGCCAAACCAGTTCTTC. Translating gives CSVFWWPNQFF.

This clonotype has a handful of counts. The chain couples TRBV7-2 to TRBJ2-1, with no clear D. Germline V CDR1 and CDR2: SGHTA, FQGNSA. V was clipped by 7 bases and J by 6 bases, with 19 bases between them. This CDR3 is built from 15 residues. In DNA form, the CDR3 reads TGTGCCAGCATTCGGGCTAGTCATAGCCTCAATGAGCAGTTCTTC. This codes for CASIRASHSLNEQFF.

This clonotype qualifies as medium-sized (0.01 to 0.1%). The rearrangement uses TRBV4-2 and TRBJ1-6, with 9 bases aligning to TRBD1. V was pared by 1 base and J by 5 bases, with 0 bases of the junction left unmatched. Per germline, CDR1 LGHNA and CDR2 YNFKEQ. This CDR3 spans 15 amino acids. CDR3: CASSQGTGDNSPLHF. CDR3 DNA: TGTGCCAGCAGCCAAGGGACAGGGGATAATTCACCCCTCCACTTT.

This clonotype was counted ten times or more. V is TRBV27 and J is TRBJ1-2; 7 positions match TRBD1. Germline V gene sequence: CDR1 MNHEY, CDR2 SMNVEV (reference sequence). The trim removed 6 bases at V and 4 bases at J, leaving 8 bases unmatched. This CDR3 is built from 14 residues. The CDR3 DNA reads as TGTGCCAGCAGACACACAGGGGCGGGCTATGGCTACACCTTC. It codes for CASRHTGAGYGYTF.

This clonotype was counted at least ten times. This chain joins TRBV28 and TRBJ1-2; a weak D match, TRBD1 (6 bases). Trimming stripped 2 bases from V and 4 bases from J, with 14 bases between. The V gene's germline CDR1 is MDHEN and CDR2 SYDVKM. This CDR3 has 15 residues. The CDR3 spells CASSLGGRSPYGYTF. The CDR3 DNA follows: TGTGCCAGCAGTTTAGGGGGGCGCTCCCCCTATGGCTACACCTTC.

This clonotype was recorded at least ten times. The J gene is TRBJ1-2, the V gene TRBV28; D might be TRBD1 (6 bases). V was cut by 3 bases and J by 3 bases, with 14 bases left in between. Per the germline V gene, CDR1 is MDHEN and CDR2 is SYDVKM. This CDR3 comprises 15 residues. Here the CDR3 DNA reads TGTGCCAGCAGTTTGCGACAGGAGATGCACTATGGCTACACCTTC. Translated, it gives CASSLRQEMHYGYTF.

This sequence joins TRBV6-6 and TRBJ1-2, with D perhaps matching TRBD1 (5 bases). The CDR3 totals 14 residues. Germline V CDR1 and CDR2: MNHNY, SVGAGI (reference sequence). The ends were cut back, 7 bases at V and 1 base at J, with 13 bases in the middle. The CDR3 region has the DNA TGTGCCAGCATTAAAGAAGACAGTAACTATGGCTACACCTTC. Protein: CASIKEDSNYGYTF.

This chain joins TRBV28 and TRBJ1-2, with D possibly TRBD1 on 6 matching bases. The CDR3 contains 13 residues. V was cut by 6 bases and J by 4 bases, with 12 bases left in between. The germline V gene encodes CDR1 MDHEN and CDR2 SYDVKM. This CDR3 reads CASRLQGGYGYTF. For the CDR3, the DNA is TGTGCCAGCAGACTACAGGGAGGCTATGGCTACACCTTC.

The V gene is TRBV29-1, the J gene TRBJ2-7, with 7 bases fitting TRBD1. The V gene end was trimmed by 7 bases and the J gene end by 3 bases; junction bases not matched to a gene: 9. Germline V gives CDR1 SQVTM, CDR2 ANQGSEA. CDR3 length: 13 residues. The CDR3 DNA follows: TGCAGCGGTCGGGACAGCCCAAACTACGAGCAGTACTTC. Translating gives CSGRDSPNYEQYF.

The table lists this clonotype with many counts. The CDR3 region has the DNA TGTGCCAGCAGTAGGAACACTGAAGCTTTCTTT. Translating gives CASSRNTEAFF. The chain recombines TRBV7-2 with TRBJ1-1; D gene ambiguous. The V end was cut by 6 bases, the J end by 1 base, with 3 bases between. CDR1 is SGHTA, CDR2 FQGNSA, per germline. This CDR3 region has 11 residues. Variable domain in full (rest from reference TRBV7-2 and TRBJ1-1): GAGVSQSPSNKVTEKGKDVELRCDPISGHTALYWYRQSLGQGLEFLIYFQGNSAPDKSGLPSDRFSAERTGGSVSTLTIQRTQQEDSAVYLCASSRNTEAFFGQGTRLTVV.

This clonotype has at least ten counts. The chain joins TRBV20-1 to TRBJ2-5; no clear D gene. The CDR3 loop spans 14 amino acids. V was pared by 1 base and J by 1 base, with 10 bases between. Germline V gene data show CDR1 as DFQATT and CDR2 as SNEGSKA (reference sequence). DNA of the CDR3: TGCAGTGCTAGAGGTAGTACGGCCCAAGAGACCCAGTACTTC. Residues: CSARGSTAQETQYF.

Many counts were recorded for this clonotype. V usage is TRBV29-1 and J usage is TRBJ1-1; no clear D gene. The V end lost 3 bases, the J end lost 1 base, and 3 bases lay between the germline ends. The germline gives CDR1 SQVTM, CDR2 ANQGSEA. This CDR3 contains 11 residues. This CDR3 reads CSVDENTEAFF. CDR3 coding DNA: TGCAGCGTTGACGAGAACACTGAAGCTTTCTTT.

This clonotype was detected many times. This sequence joins TRBV20-1 and TRBJ2-7, with 11 nucleotides matching TRBD2. Trimming cost V 5 bases and J 2 bases; bases outside gene matches: 2. CDR1 and CDR2 (germline): DFQATT, SNEGSKA (reference sequence). The CDR3 has 13 residues. The CDR3 loop is CSALAGGTYEQYF. DNA for the CDR3: TGCAGTGCTTTAGCGGGAGGGACCTACGAGCAGTACTTC.

This clonotype was counted ten times or more. This sequence joins TRBV7-2 and TRBJ1-2; tentative D call: TRBD1 (6 bases). The CDR3 sequence is 13 residues long. The V and J ends lost 5 bases and 5 bases respectively, with 12 bases between them. Germline CDR1 and CDR2: SGHTA and FQGNSA. The CDR3 DNA sequence: TGTGCCAGCAGCCCGACCGGACAGTATGGCTACACCTTC. Amino acid sequence: CASSPTGQYGYTF.

Notes on this clonotype: This clone may be a read error of a much larger clone one base away. The J gene is TRBJ1-2, the V gene TRBV7-2; D may be TRBD1 (6 bases). Germline CDR1 and CDR2: SGHTA and FQGNSA. This CDR3 spans 17 amino acids. The DNA for the CDR3 is TGTGGCAGCAGCCGCGGGGGCTTTACGCCCTCTAACTATGGCTACACCTTC. It codes for CGSSRGGFTPSNYGYTF.

The V call is TRBV5-1, the J call TRBJ2-1; D tentatively reads TRBD1 or TRBD2 (6 bases each). CDR3 size: 13 residues. The germline V gene encodes CDR1 SGHRS and CDR2 YFSETQ. V was clipped by 7 bases and J by 10 bases, with 18 bases between them. CDR3 residues: CASRKGGIEEQFF. The CDR3 coding sequence is TGCGCCAGCCGAAAGGGGGGAATAGAAGAGCAGTTCTTC.

In the case of this clonotype: With a much larger clone just one base away, this may be a read error. The chain recombines TRBV6-5 with TRBJ1-5; 7 bases are a match to TRBD1. J lost 7 bases, V lost 5 bases, and 11 bases had no gene match. This CDR3 has 15 residues. Germline V CDR1 and CDR2: MNHEY, SVGAGI. The CDR3 DNA reads as TGTGCCAGCAGTCAGGGGACAGACGGACAGCAGCCCCAGCATTTT. This gives the protein CASSQGTDGQQPQHF.